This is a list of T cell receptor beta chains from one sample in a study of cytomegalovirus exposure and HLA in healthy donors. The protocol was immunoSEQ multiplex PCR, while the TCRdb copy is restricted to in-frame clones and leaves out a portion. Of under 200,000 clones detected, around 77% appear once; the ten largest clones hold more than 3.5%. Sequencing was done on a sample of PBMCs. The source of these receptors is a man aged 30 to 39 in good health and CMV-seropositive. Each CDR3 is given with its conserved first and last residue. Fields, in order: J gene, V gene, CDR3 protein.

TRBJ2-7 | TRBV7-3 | CASSLKHRGHSYEQYF
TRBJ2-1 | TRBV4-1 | CASSQVAVNEQFF
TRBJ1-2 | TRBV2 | CASRMAGANYGYTF
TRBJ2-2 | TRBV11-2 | CASSLGQRSGELFF
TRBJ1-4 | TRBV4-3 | CASSEPASLLVDNEKLFF
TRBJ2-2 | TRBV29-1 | CSVPSEYGELFF
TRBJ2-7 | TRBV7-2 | CASSLESGGAEQYF
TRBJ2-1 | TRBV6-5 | CASGRWTSGYNEQFF
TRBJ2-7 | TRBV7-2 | CASSLDNWERSYEQYF
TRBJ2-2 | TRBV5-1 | CASSLPGAGGTGELFF
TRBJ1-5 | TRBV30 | CAWSRADLSNQPQHF
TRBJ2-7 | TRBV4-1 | CASSQGTSGGSSYEQYF
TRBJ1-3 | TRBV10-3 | CAISEWTAFSGNTIYF
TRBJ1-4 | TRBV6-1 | CASSATGLGEKLFF
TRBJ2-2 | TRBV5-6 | CASNLVTPGELFF
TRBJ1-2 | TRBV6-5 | CASSNTDYGYTF
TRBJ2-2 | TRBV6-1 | CASSERVGGVSGELFF
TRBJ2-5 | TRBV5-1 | CASSITFQETQYF
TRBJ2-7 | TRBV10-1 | CANWTGNYEQYF
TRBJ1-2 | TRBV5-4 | CASSLEGVGYTF
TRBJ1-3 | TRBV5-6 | CASSSGQLSYF
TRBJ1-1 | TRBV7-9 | CASSFERRTEAFF
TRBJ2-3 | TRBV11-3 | CASSFTRGSAQYF
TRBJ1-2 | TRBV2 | CASRKRGGVDYGYTF